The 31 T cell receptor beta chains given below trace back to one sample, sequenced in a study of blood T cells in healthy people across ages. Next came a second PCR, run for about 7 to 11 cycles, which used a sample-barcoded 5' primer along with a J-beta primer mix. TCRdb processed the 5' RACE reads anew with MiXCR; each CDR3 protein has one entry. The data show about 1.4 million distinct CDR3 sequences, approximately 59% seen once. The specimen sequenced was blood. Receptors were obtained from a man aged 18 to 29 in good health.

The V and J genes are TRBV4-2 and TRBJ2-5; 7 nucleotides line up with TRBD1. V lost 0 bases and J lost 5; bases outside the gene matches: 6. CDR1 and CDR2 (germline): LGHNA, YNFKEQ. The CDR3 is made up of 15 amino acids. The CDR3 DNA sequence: TGTGCCAGCAGCCAAGATGAGAGGGGGCGGGAGACCCAGTACTTC. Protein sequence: CASSQDERGRETQYF.

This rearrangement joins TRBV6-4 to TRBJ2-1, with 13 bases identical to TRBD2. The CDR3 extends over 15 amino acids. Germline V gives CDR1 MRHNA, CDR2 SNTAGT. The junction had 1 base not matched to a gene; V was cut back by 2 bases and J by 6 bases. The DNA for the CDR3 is TGTGCCAGCAGTGACACTAGCGGGGGGGCCAATGAGCAGTTCTTC. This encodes CASSDTSGGANEQFF.

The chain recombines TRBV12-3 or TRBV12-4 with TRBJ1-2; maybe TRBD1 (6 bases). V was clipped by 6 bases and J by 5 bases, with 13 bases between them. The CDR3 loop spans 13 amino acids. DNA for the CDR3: TGTGCCAGCAGGGTTTTGGGGGCGTATGGCTACACCTTC. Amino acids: CASRVLGAYGYTF.

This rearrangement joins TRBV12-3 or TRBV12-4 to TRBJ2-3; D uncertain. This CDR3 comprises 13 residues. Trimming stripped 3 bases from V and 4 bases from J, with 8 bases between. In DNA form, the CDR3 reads TGTGCCAGCAGTTTTGGGTTAGCAGATACGCAGTATTTT. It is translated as CASSFGLADTQYF.

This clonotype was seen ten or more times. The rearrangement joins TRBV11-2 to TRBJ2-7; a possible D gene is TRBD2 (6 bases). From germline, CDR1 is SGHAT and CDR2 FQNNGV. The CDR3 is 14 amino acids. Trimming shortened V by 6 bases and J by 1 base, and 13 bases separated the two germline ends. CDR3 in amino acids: CASSFGGASYEQYF. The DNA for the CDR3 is TGTGCCAGCAGTTTTGGAGGGGCGTCCTACGAGCAGTACTTC.

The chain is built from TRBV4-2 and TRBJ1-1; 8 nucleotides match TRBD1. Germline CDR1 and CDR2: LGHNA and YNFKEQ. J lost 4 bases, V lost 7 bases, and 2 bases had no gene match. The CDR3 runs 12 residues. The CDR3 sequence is CASNTGGTEAFF. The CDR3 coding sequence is TGTGCCAGCAACACAGGGGGCACTGAAGCTTTCTTT.

CDR3 nucleotide sequence: TGTGCCAGCAGCCTACTGGGGCAGGGGGCGGCGGATGGCTACACCTTC. Translation gives CASSLLGQGAADGYTF. The chain carries TRBV7-2 and TRBJ1-2; 8 bases map to TRBD1. Losses at the gene ends were 5 bases for V and 6 bases for J; bases not matched to a gene: 14. This CDR3 is built from 16 residues. Looked up from germline, CDR1 is SGHTA and CDR2 is FQGNSA.

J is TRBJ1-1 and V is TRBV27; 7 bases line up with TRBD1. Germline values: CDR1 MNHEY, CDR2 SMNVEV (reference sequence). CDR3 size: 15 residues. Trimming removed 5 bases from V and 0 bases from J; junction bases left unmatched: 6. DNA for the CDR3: TGTGCCAGCAGTCTTGAGGGACAGATGAACACTGAAGCTTTCTTT. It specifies CASSLEGQMNTEAFF.

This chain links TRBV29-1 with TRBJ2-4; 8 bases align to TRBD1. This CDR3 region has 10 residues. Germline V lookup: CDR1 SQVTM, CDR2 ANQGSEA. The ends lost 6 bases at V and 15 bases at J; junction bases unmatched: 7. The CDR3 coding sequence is TGCAGCGTGTACAGGGGGAAATGGTACTTC. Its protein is CSVYRGKWYF.

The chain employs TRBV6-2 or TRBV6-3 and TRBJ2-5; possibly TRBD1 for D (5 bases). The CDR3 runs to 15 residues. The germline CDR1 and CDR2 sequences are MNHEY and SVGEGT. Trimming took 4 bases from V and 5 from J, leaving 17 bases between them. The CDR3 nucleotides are TGTGCCAGCAGTTCAATCGAAGGGGTTGGGGAGACCCAGTACTTC. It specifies CASSSIEGVGETQYF.

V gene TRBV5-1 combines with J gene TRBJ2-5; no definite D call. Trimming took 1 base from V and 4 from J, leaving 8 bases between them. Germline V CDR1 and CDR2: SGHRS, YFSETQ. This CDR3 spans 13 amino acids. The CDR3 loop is CASSLQVGETQYF. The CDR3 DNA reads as TGCGCCAGCAGCTTGCAGGTGGGAGAGACCCAGTACTTC.

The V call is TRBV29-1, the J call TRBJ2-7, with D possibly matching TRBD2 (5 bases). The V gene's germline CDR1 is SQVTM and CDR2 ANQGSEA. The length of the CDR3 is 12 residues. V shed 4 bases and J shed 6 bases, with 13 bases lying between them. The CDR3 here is CSVVEGRAEQYF. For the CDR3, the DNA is TGCAGCGTTGTTGAGGGTAGGGCCGAGCAGTACTTC.

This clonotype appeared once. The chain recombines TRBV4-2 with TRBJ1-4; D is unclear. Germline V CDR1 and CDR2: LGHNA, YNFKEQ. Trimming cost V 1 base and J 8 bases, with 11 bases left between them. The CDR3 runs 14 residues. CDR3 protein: CASSQAAGEEKLFF. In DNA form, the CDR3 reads TGTGCCAGCAGCCAAGCCGCCGGTGAGGAAAAACTGTTTTTT.

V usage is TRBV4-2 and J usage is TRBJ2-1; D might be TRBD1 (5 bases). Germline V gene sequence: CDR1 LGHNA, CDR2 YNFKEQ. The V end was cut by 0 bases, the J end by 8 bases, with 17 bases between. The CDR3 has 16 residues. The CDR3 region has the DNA TGTGCCAGCAGCCAAGATGGTCGGCAGGGTGCCCATGAGCAGTTCTTC. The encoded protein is CASSQDGRQGAHEQFF.

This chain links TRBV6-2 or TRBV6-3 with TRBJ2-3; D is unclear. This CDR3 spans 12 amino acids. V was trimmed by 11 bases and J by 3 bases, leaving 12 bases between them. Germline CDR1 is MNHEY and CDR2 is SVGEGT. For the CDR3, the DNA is TGTGCCGCCGCACGTACTACAGATACGCAGTATTTT. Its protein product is CAAARTTDTQYF.

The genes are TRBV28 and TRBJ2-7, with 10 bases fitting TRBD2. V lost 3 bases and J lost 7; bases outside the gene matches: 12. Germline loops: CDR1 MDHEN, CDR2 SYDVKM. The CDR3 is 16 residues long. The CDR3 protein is CASSFTSSGGYNEQYF. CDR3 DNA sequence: TGTGCCAGCAGTTTCACTTCTAGCGGGGGTTACAATGAGCAGTACTTC.

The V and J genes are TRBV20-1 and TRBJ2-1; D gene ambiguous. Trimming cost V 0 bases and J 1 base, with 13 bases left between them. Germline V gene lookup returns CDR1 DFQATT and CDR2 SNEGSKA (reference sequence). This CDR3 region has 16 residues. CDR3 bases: TGCAGTGCTAGAGATCGGGCGAGGAGTTCCTACAATGAGCAGTTCTTC. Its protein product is CSARDRARSSYNEQFF.

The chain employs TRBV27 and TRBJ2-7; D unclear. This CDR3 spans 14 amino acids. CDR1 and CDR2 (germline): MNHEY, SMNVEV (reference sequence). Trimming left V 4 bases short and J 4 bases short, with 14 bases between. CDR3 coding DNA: TGTGCCAGCAGTTCCCTCCCCCACAGATACGAGCAGTACTTC. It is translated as CASSSLPHRYEQYF.

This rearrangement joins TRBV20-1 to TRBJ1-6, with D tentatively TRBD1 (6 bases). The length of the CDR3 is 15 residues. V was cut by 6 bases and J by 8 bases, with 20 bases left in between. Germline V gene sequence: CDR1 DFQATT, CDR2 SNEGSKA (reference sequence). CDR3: CSAPTATGSDSPLHF. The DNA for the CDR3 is TGCAGTGCACCAACCGCCACAGGGTCCGATTCACCCCTCCACTTT.

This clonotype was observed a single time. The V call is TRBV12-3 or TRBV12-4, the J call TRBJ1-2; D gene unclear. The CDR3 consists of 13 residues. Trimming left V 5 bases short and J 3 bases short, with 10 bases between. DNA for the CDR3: TGTGCCAGCAGTGCGGTTGGTTACTATGGCTACACCTTC. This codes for CASSAVGYYGYTF.

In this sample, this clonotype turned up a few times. The CDR3 DNA reads TGTGCCAGCAGCTTAGTGGATAGGGCGAAGGGTGAAGCTTTCTTT. Protein sequence: CASSLVDRAKGEAFF. The chain joins TRBV13 to TRBJ1-1; D uncertain. V was cut by 1 base and J by 7 bases, with 16 bases left in between. Germline CDR1 is PRHDT and CDR2 is FYEKMQ (reference sequence). This CDR3 has 15 amino acids.

The CDR3 here is CASSGGGQGNGYTF. The CDR3 DNA reads as TGTGCCAGCAGCGGGGGGGGACAGGGCAATGGCTACACCTTC. V gene TRBV5-5 combines with J gene TRBJ1-2; 9 bases align to TRBD1. Trimming removed 4 bases from V and 6 bases from J; junction bases left unmatched: 7. CDR1 and CDR2 (germline): SGHKS, YYEKEE (reference sequence). The CDR3 has 14 amino acids.

The CDR3 spells CAIGDLLAGGPDTQYF. DNA of the CDR3: TGTGCCATCGGAGATTTACTAGCGGGAGGGCCGGATACGCAGTATTTT. The chain carries TRBV10-3 and TRBJ2-3; 13 bases line up with TRBD2. This CDR3 has 16 amino acids. Trimming removed 8 bases from V and 6 bases from J; junction bases left unmatched: 11. Germline V gives CDR1 ENHRY, CDR2 SYGVKD.

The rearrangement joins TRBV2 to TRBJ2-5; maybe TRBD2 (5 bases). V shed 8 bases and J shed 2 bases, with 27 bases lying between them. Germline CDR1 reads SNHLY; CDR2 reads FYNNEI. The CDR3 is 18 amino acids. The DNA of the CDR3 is TGTGCCAGCGCAAGGAGGCTCCAAACCTGGGGTGAACAAGAGACCCAGTACTTC. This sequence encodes CASARRLQTWGEQETQYF.

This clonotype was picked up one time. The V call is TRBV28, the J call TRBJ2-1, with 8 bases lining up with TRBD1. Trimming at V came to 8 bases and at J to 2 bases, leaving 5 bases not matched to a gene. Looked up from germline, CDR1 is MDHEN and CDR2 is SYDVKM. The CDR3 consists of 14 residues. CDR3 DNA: TGTGCCAGCTTTACAGGGGGACCCTACAATGAGCAGTTCTTC. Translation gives CASFTGGPYNEQFF.

CDR3 DNA: TGCAGCGTTGGGACAGGTCGATGGACAGATACGCAGTATTTT. It yields the protein CSVGTGRWTDTQYF. The chain uses TRBV29-1 and TRBJ2-3, with TRBD1 matching 7 bases. The CDR3 runs 14 residues. The trim removed 4 bases at V and 3 bases at J, leaving 7 bases unmatched. Looked up from germline, CDR1 is SQVTM and CDR2 is ANQGSEA.

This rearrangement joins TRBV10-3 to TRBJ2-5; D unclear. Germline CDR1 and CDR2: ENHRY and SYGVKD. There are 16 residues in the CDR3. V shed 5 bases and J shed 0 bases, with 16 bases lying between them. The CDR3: CAISLGYSRYQETQYF. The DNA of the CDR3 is TGTGCCATCAGTCTGGGGTATAGCAGGTACCAAGAGACCCAGTACTTC.

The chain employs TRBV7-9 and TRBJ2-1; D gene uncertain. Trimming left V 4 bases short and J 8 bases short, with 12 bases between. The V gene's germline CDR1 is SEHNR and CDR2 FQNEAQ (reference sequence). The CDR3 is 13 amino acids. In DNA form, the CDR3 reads TGTGCCAGCAGCTCCCACCCATTGGATGAGCAGTTCTTC. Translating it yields CASSSHPLDEQFF.

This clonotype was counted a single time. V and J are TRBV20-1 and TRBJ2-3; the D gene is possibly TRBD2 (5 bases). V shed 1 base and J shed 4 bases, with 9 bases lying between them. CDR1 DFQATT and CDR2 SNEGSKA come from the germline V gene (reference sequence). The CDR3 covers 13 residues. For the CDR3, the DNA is TGCAGTGCTAGAGTCCGGGGAGCAGATACGCAGTATTTT. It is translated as CSARVRGADTQYF.

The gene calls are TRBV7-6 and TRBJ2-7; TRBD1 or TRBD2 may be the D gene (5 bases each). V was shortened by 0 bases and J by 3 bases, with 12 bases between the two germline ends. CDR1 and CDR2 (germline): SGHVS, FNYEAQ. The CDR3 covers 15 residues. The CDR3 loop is CASSLAGAVHYEQYF. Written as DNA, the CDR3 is TGTGCCAGCAGCTTAGCCGGGGCGGTCCACTACGAGCAGTACTTC.

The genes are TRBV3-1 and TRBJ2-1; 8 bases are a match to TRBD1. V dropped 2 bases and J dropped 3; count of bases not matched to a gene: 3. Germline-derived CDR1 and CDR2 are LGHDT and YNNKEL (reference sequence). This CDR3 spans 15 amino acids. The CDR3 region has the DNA TGTGCCAGCAGCCAACCGGGACAGGACTACAATGAGCAGTTCTTC. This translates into CASSQPGQDYNEQFF.